This is a list of T cell receptor beta chains from one sample in a study of cytomegalovirus exposure and HLA in healthy donors. The protocol was immunoSEQ multiplex PCR, while the TCRdb copy is restricted to in-frame clones and leaves out a portion. The sample includes about 72,000 clones, roughly 94% seen only once; the top ten take approximately 2.1%. Sequenced sample: PBMCs. Receptor source: a woman younger than 30 in good health and CMV-seropositive. Each CDR3 is given with its conserved first and last residue. The D gene is left open where the match is weak.

>TRBJ1-2|NA|TRBV19
TGTGCCAGTAGTATCCAAGCGGCAGGCAAACCCTATGGCTACACCTTC
CASSIQAAGKPYGYTF
>TRBJ2-3|TRBD1|TRBV7-2
TGTGCCAGCAGCCCCCGACAGGGCACCTACACAGATACGCAGTATTTT
CASSPRQGTYTDTQYF
>TRBJ1-2|NA|TRBV6-1
TGTGCCAGCATCCTCAAGTCACAGAGCGGTGGCTACACCTTC
CASILKSQSGGYTF
>TRBJ2-3|TRBD2|TRBV29-1
TGCAGCGCCGGGACTAGCGGGGGGCCGACGCAGTATTTT
CSAGTSGGPTQYF
>TRBJ2-5|NA|TRBV5-1
TGCGCCAGCAGCTTCAGTTACAGCCAAGAGACCCAGTACTTC
CASSFSYSQETQYF
>TRBJ2-3|TRBD1|TRBV10-1
TGCGCCAGCAGCCAGGGACAGGGGAAGGCAGATACGCAGTATTTT
CASSQGQGKADTQYF
>TRBJ2-1|TRBD2|TRBV30
TGTGCCTGGAGTGTACTGCTAGCGGGGGGTACCAATGAGCAGTTCTTC
CAWSVLLAGGTNEQFF
>TRBJ1-1|NA|TRBV30
TGTGCCTGGAGAGTCTTACAGGGCCATTTCACTGAAGCTTTCTTT
CAWRVLQGHFTEAFF
>TRBJ1-2|TRBD1|TRBV5-1
TGCGCCAGCAGCCTGACAGGGGGCGGCTATGGCTACACCTTC
CASSLTGGGYGYTF
>TRBJ2-1|TRBD2|TRBV2
TGTGCCAGCAGTGAAGCGCACCAGCGGGAGGGTGCCTACAATGAGCAGTTCTTC
CASSEAHQREGAYNEQFF
>TRBJ2-3|TRBD2|TRBV30
TGTGCCTGGAGTGTAGAGTCGATAGCGGGGGGATCCACAGATACGCAGTATTTT
CAWSVESIAGGSTDTQYF
>TRBJ2-7|NA|TRBV4-1
TGCGCCAGCAGCCCTCGCGGCCGGGGGACGGAGGACTCCTACGAGCAGTACTTC
CASSPRGRGTEDSYEQYF
>TRBJ2-7|NA|TRBV4-2
TGTGCCAGCAGCCAAGGGGCCCTCTCCTACGAGCAGTACTTC
CASSQGALSYEQYF
>TRBJ1-1|NA|TRBV19
TGTGCCAGTAAGGCTTGGCGACAGAAGAACACTGAAGCTTTCTTT
CASKAWRQKNTEAFF
>TRBJ1-1|NA|TRBV11-2
TGTGCCAGCAGCTCATCAGGTTGGAACACTGAAGCTTTCTTT
CASSSSGWNTEAFF
>TRBJ2-5|NA|TRBV7-2
TGTGCCAGCAGCTCTGGAGCGGATGTTAAGACCCAGTACTTC
CASSSGADVKTQYF
>TRBJ1-3|TRBD1|TRBV5-1
TGCGCCAGCAGCATGGGGACAGCTGGAAACACCATATATTTT
CASSMGTAGNTIYF